This T cell receptor (beta chain) was captured in a study of graft-versus-host responses after intestinal transplantation. Assay: immunoSEQ multiplex PCR; the TCRdb copy retains only in-frame clones and omits some. The data show approximately 50,000 clones, with 80% to 90% seen just once and approximately 1.5% held by the top ten. J lost 1 base, V lost 4 bases, and 11 bases had no gene match. From germline, CDR1 is SNHLY and CDR2 FYNNEI. The CDR3 runs 19 residues. The chain joins TRBV2 to TRBJ2-1, with 12 bases that match TRBD2. The TCR originated in a human patient who received an intestinal transplant, so some T cells may come from the graft donor. Here the sequenced sample was PBMCs, taken 26 days after transplant. In DNA, the CDR3 is TGTGCCAGCAGTGGCCCTCCATCACTAGCGGGAGGTTCCTACAATGAGCAGTTCTTC. Protein: CASSGPPSLAGGSYNEQFF.